The 17 T cell receptor beta chains below come from one sample, sequenced in a study of blood T cell repertoires in COVID-19. Sequenced by immunoSEQ multiplex PCR; TCRdb stores in-frame clones only, minus some. The sample lists 90,000 to 150,000 clones; under 80% were seen once. Sequenced material: peripheral blood. The receptors derive from a man over 45 with acute or convalescent COVID-19.

This clone came up once. The chain recombines TRBV6-6 with TRBJ1-5; no clear D gene. Germline assignment: CDR1 MNHNY and CDR2 SVGAGI (reference sequence). Trimming took 5 bases from V and 0 from J, leaving 8 bases between them. This CDR3 contains 14 residues. The CDR3 DNA reads TGTGCCAGCAGTCCCAGTGATAGCAATCAGCCCCAGCATTTT. Encoded protein: CASSPSDSNQPQHF.

This chain uses TRBV6-5 with TRBJ2-3; 11 bases map to TRBD2. The CDR3 runs to 15 residues. The germline V gene encodes CDR1 MNHEY and CDR2 SVGAGI. J lost 4 bases, V lost 11 bases, and 11 bases had no gene match. CDR3 coding DNA: TGTGCCGGACTAGTAGCGGGGGGGCGTTCAGATACGCAGTATTTT. Translation: CAGLVAGGRSDTQYF.

The chain uses TRBV18 and TRBJ1-2; 7 nucleotides line up with TRBD1. This CDR3 is built from 12 residues. Trimming cost V 4 bases and J 14 bases; bases outside gene matches: 10. CDR1 KGHSH and CDR2 LQKENI come from the germline V gene. CDR3 loop: CASSLPGQASTF. For the CDR3, the DNA is TGTGCCAGCTCACTACCAGGACAGGCTTCTACCTTC.

This chain joins TRBV12-3 or TRBV12-4 and TRBJ1-2; tentatively, D is TRBD1 (6 bases). The CDR3 length is 13 residues. V was shortened by 7 bases and J by 2 bases, with 11 bases between the two germline ends. The CDR3 DNA follows: TGTGCCAGCACCCTGGGGACAAACTATGGCTACACCTTC. Protein: CASTLGTNYGYTF.

CDR3 DNA sequence: TGTGCCAGCAGCGTTCGGGACAGGGGTGGGTTTGGCTACACCTTC. Translation: CASSVRDRGGFGYTF. This sequence joins TRBV9 and TRBJ1-2; 10 bases line up with TRBD1. This CDR3 contains 15 residues. V dropped 2 bases and J dropped 7; count of bases not matched to a gene: 8. The germline V gene has CDR1 SGDLS and CDR2 YYNGEE. Looking up the rest from reference TRBV9 and TRBJ1-2 gives the full variable domain: DSGVTQTPKHLITATGQRVTLRCSPRSGDLSVYWYQQSLDQGLQFLIQYYNGEERAKGNILERFSAQQFPDLHSELNLSSLELGDSALYFCASSVRDRGGFGYTFGSGTRLTVV.

The V and J genes are TRBV27 and TRBJ1-1; perhaps TRBD1 as D (6 bases). V lost 0 bases and J 7 bases, leaving 18 bases between the germline ends. Germline V gives CDR1 MNHEY, CDR2 SMNVEV (reference sequence). The CDR3 contains 16 residues. In DNA, the CDR3 is TGTGCCAGCAGTTTATCCCCGACGCGGGGGCTAGTTGAAGCTTTCTTT. Residues: CASSLSPTRGLVEAFF.

With regard to this clone: In the same sample, other DNA sequences code for this CDR3. The chain joins TRBV18 to TRBJ1-2; D perhaps matches TRBD1 (6 bases). This CDR3 has 14 amino acids. The germline gives CDR1 KGHSH, CDR2 LQKENI. Trimming removed 0 bases at V and 5 bases at J, with 10 bases between. CDR3 bases: TGTGCCAGCTCACCACCGGACAGCCCTTATGGCTACACCTTC. Translated, it gives CASSPPDSPYGYTF. The entire variable domain, with the rest obtained from reference TRBV18 and TRBJ1-2, is as follows: NAGVMQNPRHLVRRRGQEARLRCSPMKGHSHVYWYRQLPEEGLKFMVYLQKENIIDESGMPKERFSAEFPKEGPSILRIQQVVRGDSAAYFCASSPPDSPYGYTFGSGTRLTVV.

In its sample, this clone was seen a few times. CDR3 region: CAWSGSGATTAQPQHF. Here the CDR3 DNA reads TGTGCCTGGAGTGGGTCAGGGGCAACTACTGCTCAGCCCCAGCATTTT. The chain has TRBV30 and TRBJ1-5, with D perhaps matching TRBD1 (6 bases). Between the trimmed V and J ends, which lost 1 base and 6 bases, there was a span of 19 bases. Germline values: CDR1 GTSNPN, CDR2 SVGIG (reference sequence). The CDR3 spans 16 residues.

This clone has just a few counts. This chain joins TRBV6-5 and TRBJ2-7, with 8 bases fitting TRBD1. CDR1 is MNHEY and CDR2 is SVGAGI in the germline V gene. V shed 6 bases and J 0 bases; nucleotides not matched to a gene: 4. The CDR3 length is 14 residues. The CDR3 reads CASRRTGPSYEQYF. The CDR3, as DNA: TGTGCCAGCAGGAGGACAGGGCCCTCCTACGAGCAGTACTTC.

The rearrangement joins TRBV9 to TRBJ2-2, with unresolved D. The CDR3 sequence is 16 residues long. CDR1 SGDLS and CDR2 YYNGEE come from the germline V gene. Trimming took off 0 bases at V and 0 bases at J, with 9 bases between the two ends. The CDR3 DNA reads TGTGCCAGCAGCGTAGGGGCTAACTCGAACACCGGGGAGCTGTTTTTT. Translating gives CASSVGANSNTGELFF.

The J gene is TRBJ1-1, the V gene TRBV7-8; the D gene is possibly TRBD1 (5 bases). CDR3 length: 15 amino acids. CDR1 and CDR2 (germline): SGHVS, FQNEAQ. With 4 bases removed from V and 0 bases from J, the gap between germline ends came to 12 bases. CDR3 in amino acids: CASSSDGGMNTEAFF. CDR3 coding DNA: TGTGCCAGCAGCTCTGACGGGGGTATGAACACTGAAGCTTTCTTT.

This chain joins TRBV11-2 and TRBJ2-1; 11 bases agree with TRBD2. V dropped 2 bases and J dropped 4; count of bases not matched to a gene: 4. Germline V gene lookup returns CDR1 SGHAT and CDR2 FQNNGV. The CDR3 is made up of 16 amino acids. Here the CDR3 DNA reads TGTGCCAGCAGCTTAAGTCTAGCGGGAGGTTACAATGAGCAGTTCTTC. This gives the protein CASSLSLAGGYNEQFF. The full variable domain, rest sourced from reference TRBV11-2 and TRBJ2-1, is EAGVAQSPRYKIIEKRQSVAFWCNPISGHATLYWYQQILGQGPKLLIQFQNNGVVDDSQLPKDRFSAERLKGVDSTLKIQPAKLEDSAVYLCASSLSLAGGYNEQFFGPGTRLTVL.

This clone was recorded a few times. The chain recombines TRBV7-8 with TRBJ2-2; the D gene is possibly TRBD2 (5 bases). CDR1 and CDR2 (germline): SGHVS, FQNEAQ. The length of the CDR3 is 13 residues. V lost 6 bases, J lost 4 bases, and 9 bases lay in between. The CDR3 loop reads CASRGESTGELFF. The CDR3 DNA reads as TGTGCCAGCAGGGGAGAATCCACCGGGGAGCTGTTTTTT.

The chain is built from TRBV6-6 and TRBJ2-1; a possible D gene is TRBD1 (5 bases). The V gene's germline CDR1 is MNHNY and CDR2 SVGAGI (reference sequence). V was cut by 6 bases and J by 2 bases, with 14 bases left in between. The CDR3 is made up of 15 amino acids. CDR3: CASRPDQGAYNEQFF. The CDR3 DNA sequence: TGTGCCAGCAGACCTGACCAAGGGGCCTACAATGAGCAGTTCTTC.

This chain links TRBV7-8 with TRBJ1-3; TRBD1 is a possible D gene (5 bases). Germline values: CDR1 SGHVS, CDR2 FQNEAQ. The CDR3 runs 14 residues. Between the trimmed V and J ends, which lost 1 base and 1 base, there was a span of 5 bases. This chain's CDR3 is CASSLEGSGNTIYF. The CDR3 bases are TGTGCCAGCAGCTTAGAGGGGTCTGGAAACACCATATATTTT.

The chain uses TRBV4-2 and TRBJ2-3, with 13 bases matching TRBD2. The germline gives CDR1 LGHNA, CDR2 YNFKEQ. The CDR3 contains 17 residues. Losses at the gene ends were 4 bases for V and 2 bases for J; bases not matched to a gene: 6. The DNA of the CDR3 is TGTGCCAGCAGCCCCTTAGGACTAGCGGGGGACACAGATACGCAGTATTTT. It specifies CASSPLGLAGDTDTQYF.

This clone was seen just once. J is TRBJ1-6 and V is TRBV4-1; unclear D gene. V was clipped by 4 bases and J by 6 bases, with 16 bases between them. There are 16 residues in the CDR3. Germline V lookup: CDR1 MGHRA, CDR2 YSYEKL. The DNA for the CDR3 is TGCGCCAGCAGCCTCTCAGGACTGTCTCCTAATTCACCCCTCCACTTT. The encoded protein is CASSLSGLSPNSPLHF.